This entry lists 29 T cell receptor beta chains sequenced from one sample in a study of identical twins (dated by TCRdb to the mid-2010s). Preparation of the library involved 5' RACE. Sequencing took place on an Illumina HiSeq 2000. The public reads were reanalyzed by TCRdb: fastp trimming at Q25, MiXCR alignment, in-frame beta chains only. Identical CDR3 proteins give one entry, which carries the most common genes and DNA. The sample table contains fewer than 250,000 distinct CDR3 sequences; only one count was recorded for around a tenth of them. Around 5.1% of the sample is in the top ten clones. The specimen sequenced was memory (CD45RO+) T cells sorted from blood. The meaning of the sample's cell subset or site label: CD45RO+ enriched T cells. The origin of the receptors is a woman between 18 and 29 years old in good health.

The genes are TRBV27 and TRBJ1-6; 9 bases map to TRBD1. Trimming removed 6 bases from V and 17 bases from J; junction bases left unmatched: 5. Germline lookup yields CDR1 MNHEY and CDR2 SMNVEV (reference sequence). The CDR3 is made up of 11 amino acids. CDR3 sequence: CASSYRGRIHF. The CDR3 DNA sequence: TGTGCCAGCAGCTACAGGGGGCGAATCCACTTT.

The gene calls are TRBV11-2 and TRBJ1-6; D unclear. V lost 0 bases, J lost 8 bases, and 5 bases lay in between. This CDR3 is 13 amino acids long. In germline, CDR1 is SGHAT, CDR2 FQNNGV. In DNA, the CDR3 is TGTGCCAGCAGCTTAGACGGGTATTCACCCCTCCACTTT. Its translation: CASSLDGYSPLHF.

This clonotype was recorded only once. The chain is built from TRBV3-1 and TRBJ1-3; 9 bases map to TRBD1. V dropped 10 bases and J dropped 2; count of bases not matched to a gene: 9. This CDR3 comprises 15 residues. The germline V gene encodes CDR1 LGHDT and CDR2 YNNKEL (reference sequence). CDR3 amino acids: CATSLGTGTGNTIYF. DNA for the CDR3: TGTGCCACCTCCCTTGGGACAGGGACTGGAAACACCATATATTTT.

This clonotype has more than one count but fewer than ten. As DNA, the CDR3 is TGCAGTGCACCGGGCGGTTACAATGAGCAGTTCTTC. Protein product: CSAPGGYNEQFF. This chain joins TRBV20-1 and TRBJ2-1, with D unresolved. The ends were cut back, 6 bases at V and 4 bases at J, with 10 bases in the middle. Germline CDR1 reads DFQATT; CDR2 reads SNEGSKA (reference sequence). This CDR3 has 12 residues.

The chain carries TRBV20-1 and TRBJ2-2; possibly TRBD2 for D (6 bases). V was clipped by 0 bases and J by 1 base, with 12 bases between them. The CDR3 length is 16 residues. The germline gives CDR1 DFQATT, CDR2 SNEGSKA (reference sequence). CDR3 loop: CSAREYGTGNTGELFF. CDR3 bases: TGCAGTGCTAGAGAGTATGGGACTGGGAACACCGGGGAGCTGTTTTTT.

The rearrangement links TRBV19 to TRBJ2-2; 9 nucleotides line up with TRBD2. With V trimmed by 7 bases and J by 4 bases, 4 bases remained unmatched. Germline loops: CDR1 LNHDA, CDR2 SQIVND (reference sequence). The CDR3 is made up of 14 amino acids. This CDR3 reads CASKLLAGTGELFF. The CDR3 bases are TGTGCCAGTAAGCTACTAGCGGGCACCGGGGAGCTGTTTTTT.

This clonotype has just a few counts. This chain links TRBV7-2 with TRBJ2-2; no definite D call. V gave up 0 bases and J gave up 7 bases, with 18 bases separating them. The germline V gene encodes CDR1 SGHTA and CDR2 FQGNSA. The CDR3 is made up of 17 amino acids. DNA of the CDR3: TGTGCCAGCAGCTTAGCCCTAGGTACTCTCCAGGTCGGGGAGCTGTTTTTT. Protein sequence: CASSLALGTLQVGELFF.

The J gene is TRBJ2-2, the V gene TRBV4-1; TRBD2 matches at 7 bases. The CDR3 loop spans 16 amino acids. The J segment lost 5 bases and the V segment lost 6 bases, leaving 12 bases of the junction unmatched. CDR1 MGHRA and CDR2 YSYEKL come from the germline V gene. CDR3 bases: TGCGCCAGCAGGCGATCATGGGGGGAGGGGACCGGGGAGCTGTTTTTT. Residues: CASRRSWGEGTGELFF.

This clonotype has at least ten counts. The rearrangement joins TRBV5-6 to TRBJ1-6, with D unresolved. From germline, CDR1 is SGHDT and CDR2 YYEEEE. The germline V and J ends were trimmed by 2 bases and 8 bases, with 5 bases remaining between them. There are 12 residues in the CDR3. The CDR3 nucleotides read TGTGCCAGCAGCTTCCGGGATTCACCCCTCCACTTT. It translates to CASSFRDSPLHF.

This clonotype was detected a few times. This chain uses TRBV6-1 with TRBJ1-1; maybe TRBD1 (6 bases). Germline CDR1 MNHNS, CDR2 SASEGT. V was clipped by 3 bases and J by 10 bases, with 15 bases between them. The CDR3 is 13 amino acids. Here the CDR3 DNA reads TGTGCCAGCAGTGAGAACAGGGTGGTAGCAGCTTTCTTT. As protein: CASSENRVVAAFF.

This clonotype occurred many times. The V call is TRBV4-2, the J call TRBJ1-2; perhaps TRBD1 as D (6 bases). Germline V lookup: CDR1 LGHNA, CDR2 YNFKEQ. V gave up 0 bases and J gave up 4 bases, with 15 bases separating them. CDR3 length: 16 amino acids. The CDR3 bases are TGTGCCAGCAGCCAAGATGTTGCAGGGGTTAGCTATGGCTACACCTTC. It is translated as CASSQDVAGVSYGYTF.

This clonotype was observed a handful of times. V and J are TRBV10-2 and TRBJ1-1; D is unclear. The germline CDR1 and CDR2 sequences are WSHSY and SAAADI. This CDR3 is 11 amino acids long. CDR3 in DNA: TGCGCGATCAGATTAGACACTGAAGCTTTCTTT. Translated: CAIRLDTEAFF.

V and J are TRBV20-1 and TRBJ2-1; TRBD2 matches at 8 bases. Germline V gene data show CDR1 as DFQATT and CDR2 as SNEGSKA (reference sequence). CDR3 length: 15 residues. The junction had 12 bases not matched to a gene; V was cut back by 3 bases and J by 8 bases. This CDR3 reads CSASQAGTSPHEQFF. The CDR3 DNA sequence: TGCAGTGCTAGTCAAGCCGGGACTAGTCCCCATGAGCAGTTCTTC.

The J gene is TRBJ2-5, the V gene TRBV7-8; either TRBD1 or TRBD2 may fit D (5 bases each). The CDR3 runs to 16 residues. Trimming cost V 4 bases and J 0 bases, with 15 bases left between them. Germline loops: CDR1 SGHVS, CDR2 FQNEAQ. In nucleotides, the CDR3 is TGTGCCAGCAGCTCCCCCCCGGGACCACACCAAGAGACCCAGTACTTC. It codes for CASSSPPGPHQETQYF.

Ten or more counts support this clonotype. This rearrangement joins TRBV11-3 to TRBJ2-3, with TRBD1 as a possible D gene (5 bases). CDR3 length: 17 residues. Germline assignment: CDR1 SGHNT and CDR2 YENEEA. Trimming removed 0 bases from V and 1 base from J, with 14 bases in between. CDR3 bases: TGTGCCAGCAGCTTAGAACCAGGGTTATTTGGCACAGATACGCAGTATTTT. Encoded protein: CASSLEPGLFGTDTQYF.

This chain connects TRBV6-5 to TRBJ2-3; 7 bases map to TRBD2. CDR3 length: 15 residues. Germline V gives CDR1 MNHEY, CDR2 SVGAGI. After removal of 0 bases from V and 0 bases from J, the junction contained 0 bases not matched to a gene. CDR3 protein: CASSYSLASTDTQYF. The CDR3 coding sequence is TGTGCCAGCAGTTACTCACTAGCGAGCACAGATACGCAGTATTTT.

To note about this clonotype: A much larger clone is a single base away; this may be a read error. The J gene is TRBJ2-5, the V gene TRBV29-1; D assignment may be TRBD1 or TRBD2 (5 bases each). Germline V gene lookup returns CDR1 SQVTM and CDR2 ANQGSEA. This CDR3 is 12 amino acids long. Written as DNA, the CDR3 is TGCAGCGCCACAGGCGGGCAAGACACCCAGTACTTC. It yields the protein CSATGGQDTQYF. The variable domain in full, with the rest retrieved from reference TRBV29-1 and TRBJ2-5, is SAVISQKPSRDICQRGTSLTIQCQVDSQVTMMFWYRQQPGQSLTLIATANQGSEATYESGFVIDKFPISRPNLTFSTLTVSNMSPEDSSIYLCSATGGQDTQYFGPGTRLLVL.

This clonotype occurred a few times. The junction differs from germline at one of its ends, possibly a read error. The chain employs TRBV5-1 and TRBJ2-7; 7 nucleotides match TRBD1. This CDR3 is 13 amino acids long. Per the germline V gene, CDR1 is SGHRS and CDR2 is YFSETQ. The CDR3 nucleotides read TGCGCCAACAGCTTTAGTGCAGGGGGCGAGCAGTACTTC. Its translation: CANSFSAGGEQYF.

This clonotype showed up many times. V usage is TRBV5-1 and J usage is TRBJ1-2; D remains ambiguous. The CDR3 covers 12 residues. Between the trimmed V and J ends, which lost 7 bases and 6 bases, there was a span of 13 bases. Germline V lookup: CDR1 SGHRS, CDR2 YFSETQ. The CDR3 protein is CASSWIGDGYTF. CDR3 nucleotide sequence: TGCGCCAGCTCTTGGATTGGGGATGGCTACACCTTC.

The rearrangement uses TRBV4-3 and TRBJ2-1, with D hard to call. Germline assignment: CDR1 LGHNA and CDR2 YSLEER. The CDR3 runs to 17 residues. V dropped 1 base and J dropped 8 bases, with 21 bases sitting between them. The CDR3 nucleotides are TGCGCCAGCAGCCAAGCGGTTGATTTCGGCTCCCCGGATGAGCAGTTCTTC. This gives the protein CASSQAVDFGSPDEQFF.

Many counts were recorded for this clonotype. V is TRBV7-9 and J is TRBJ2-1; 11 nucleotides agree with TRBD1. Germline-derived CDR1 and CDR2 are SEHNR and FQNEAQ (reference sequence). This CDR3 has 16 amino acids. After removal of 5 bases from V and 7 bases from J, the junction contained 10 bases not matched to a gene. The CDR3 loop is CASSPWTGGMGNEQFF. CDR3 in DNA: TGTGCCAGCAGCCCCTGGACAGGGGGCATGGGGAATGAGCAGTTCTTC.

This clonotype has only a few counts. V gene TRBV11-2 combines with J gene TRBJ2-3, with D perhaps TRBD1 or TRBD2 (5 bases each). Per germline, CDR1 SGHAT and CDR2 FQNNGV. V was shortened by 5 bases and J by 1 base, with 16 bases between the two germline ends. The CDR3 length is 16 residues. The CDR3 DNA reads TGTGCCAGCAGCCTCGGGAAACAAGGGGGCACAGATACGCAGTATTTT. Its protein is CASSLGKQGGTDTQYF.

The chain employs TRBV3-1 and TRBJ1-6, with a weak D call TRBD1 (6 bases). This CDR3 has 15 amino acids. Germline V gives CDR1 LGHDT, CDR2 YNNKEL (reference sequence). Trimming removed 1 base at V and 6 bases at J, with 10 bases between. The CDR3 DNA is TGTGCCAGCAGCCAAGGTAGGGGGGGTAATTCACCCCTCCACTTT. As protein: CASSQGRGGNSPLHF.

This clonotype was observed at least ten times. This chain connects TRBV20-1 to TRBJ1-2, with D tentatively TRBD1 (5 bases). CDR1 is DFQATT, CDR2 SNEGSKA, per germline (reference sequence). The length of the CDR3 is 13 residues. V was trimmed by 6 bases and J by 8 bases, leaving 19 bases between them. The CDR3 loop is CSARVWGAGGYTF. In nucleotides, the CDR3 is TGCAGTGCACGTGTATGGGGTGCAGGGGGCTACACCTTC.

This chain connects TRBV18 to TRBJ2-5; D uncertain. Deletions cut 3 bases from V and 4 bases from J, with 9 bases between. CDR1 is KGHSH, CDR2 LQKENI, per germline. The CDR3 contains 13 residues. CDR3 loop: CASSPPAVETQYF. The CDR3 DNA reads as TGTGCCAGCTCACCGCCGGCGGTAGAGACCCAGTACTTC.

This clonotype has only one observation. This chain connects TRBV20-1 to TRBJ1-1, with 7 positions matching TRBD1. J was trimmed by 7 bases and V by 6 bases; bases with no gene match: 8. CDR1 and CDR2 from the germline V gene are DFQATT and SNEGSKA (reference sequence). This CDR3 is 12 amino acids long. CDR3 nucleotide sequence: TGCAGTGCCCGGAAGGGGGCTGGTGAAGCTTTCTTT. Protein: CSARKGAGEAFF.

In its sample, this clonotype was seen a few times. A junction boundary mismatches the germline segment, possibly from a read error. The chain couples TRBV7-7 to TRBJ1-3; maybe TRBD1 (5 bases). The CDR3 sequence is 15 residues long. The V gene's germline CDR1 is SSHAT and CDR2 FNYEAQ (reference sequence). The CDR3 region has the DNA TGTGCTAGCAGTCCGGGACCATCGGACGGGAACACCATATATTTT. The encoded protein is CASSPGPSDGNTIYF.

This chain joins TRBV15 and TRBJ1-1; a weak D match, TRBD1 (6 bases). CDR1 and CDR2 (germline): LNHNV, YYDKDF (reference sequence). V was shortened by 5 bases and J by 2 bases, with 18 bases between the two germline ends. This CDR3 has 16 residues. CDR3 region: CATSSPEWGGNTEAFF. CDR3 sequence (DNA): TGTGCCACCAGCTCACCCGAATGGGGGGGCAACACTGAAGCTTTCTTT.

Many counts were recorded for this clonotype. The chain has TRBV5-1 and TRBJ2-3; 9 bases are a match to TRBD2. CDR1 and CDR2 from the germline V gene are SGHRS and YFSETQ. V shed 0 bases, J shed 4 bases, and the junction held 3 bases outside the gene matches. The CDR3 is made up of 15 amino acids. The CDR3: CASSLELAGADTQYF. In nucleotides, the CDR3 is TGCGCCAGCAGCTTGGAACTAGCGGGCGCAGATACGCAGTATTTT.